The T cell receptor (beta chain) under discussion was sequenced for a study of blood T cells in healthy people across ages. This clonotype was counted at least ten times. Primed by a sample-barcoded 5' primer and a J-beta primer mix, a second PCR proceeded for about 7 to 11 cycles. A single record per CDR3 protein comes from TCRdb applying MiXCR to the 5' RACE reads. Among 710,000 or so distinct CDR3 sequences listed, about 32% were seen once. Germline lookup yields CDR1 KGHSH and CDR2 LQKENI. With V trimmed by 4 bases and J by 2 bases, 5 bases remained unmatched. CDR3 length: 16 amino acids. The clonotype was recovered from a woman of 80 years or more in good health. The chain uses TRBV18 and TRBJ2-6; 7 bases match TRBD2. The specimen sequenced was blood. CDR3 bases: TGTGCCAGCTCACTGGCAGCGGGGACTGGGGCCAACGTCCTGACTTTC. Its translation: CASSLAAGTGANVLTF.